The 18 T cell receptor beta chains in this list originate from one sample, sequenced in a study of T cells in Graves' hyperthyroidism and ophthalmopathy. It was RNA transcripts that yielded the amplified TCR beta CDR3 regions. Researchers ran a first-round RT-PCR on the TCR CDR3 using the HTBI primer set. TCRdb recomputed calls from the multiplex PCR reads with MiXCR, one row per CDR3 protein. The sample consists of about 260,000 distinct CDR3 sequences, around 20% of them appearing once. Sequencing input: blood. The receptors stem from a man in his thirties or forties with Graves' ophthalmopathy.

In this sample, this clonotype turned up a few times. The gene calls are TRBV5-6 and TRBJ1-1, with D possibly matching TRBD1 (5 bases). The V and J ends lost 4 bases and 4 bases respectively, with 14 bases between them. The CDR3 length is 14 residues. From germline, CDR1 is SGHDT and CDR2 YYEEEE. Written as DNA, the CDR3 is TGTGCCAGCAGCCGGGGGGTGGGTGGCACTGAAGCTTTCTTT. Its translation: CASSRGVGGTEAFF. The complete variable domain, with remaining parts taken from reference TRBV5-6 and TRBJ1-1, reads DAGVTQSPTHLIKTRGQQVTLRCSPKSGHDTVSWYQQALGQGPQFIFQYYEEEERQRGNFPDRFSGHQFPNYSSELNVNALLLGDSALYLCASSRGVGGTEAFFGQGTRLTVV.

The J gene is TRBJ1-2, the V gene TRBV19; D may be TRBD1 (6 bases). Trimming left V 3 bases short and J 2 bases short, with 22 bases between. The CDR3 is 18 residues long. Germline V gene lookup returns CDR1 LNHDA and CDR2 SQIVND (reference sequence). The CDR3 DNA follows: TGTGCCAGTAGTATCGAAATGTCTATCTGGACAGCAAACTATGGCTACACCTTC. This codes for CASSIEMSIWTANYGYTF.

This sequence joins TRBV2 and TRBJ1-2; tentatively, D is TRBD1 (5 bases). In germline, CDR1 is SNHLY, CDR2 FYNNEI. V gave up 7 bases and J gave up 7 bases, with 22 bases separating them. This CDR3 contains 15 residues. CDR3 in DNA: TGTGCCAGCAACCCCGGAGGGGTGATAAGTCTTGGCTACACCTTC. It encodes CASNPGGVISLGYTF.

The chain is built from TRBV7-8 and TRBJ2-2; tentative D call: TRBD1 (6 bases). There are 15 residues in the CDR3. In germline, CDR1 is SGHVS, CDR2 FQNEAQ. With 5 bases removed from V and 1 base from J, the gap between germline ends came to 11 bases. The CDR3 coding sequence is TGTGCCAGCAGCAATACAGGGTTGAACACCGGGGAGCTGTTTTTT. It encodes CASSNTGLNTGELFF.

V gene TRBV5-1 combines with J gene TRBJ1-3; 8 nucleotides match TRBD1. This CDR3 is built from 16 residues. Trimming took 4 bases from V and 0 from J; bases not matched to a gene: 6. Germline V gives CDR1 SGHRS, CDR2 YFSETQ. The CDR3 DNA sequence: TGCGCCAGCAGCCCAGAAACAGGGGGCTCTGGAAACACCATATATTTT. Translation gives CASSPETGGSGNTIYF.

For this clonotype: This may be a read error: a much more frequent sequence differs by one nucleotide. This chain uses TRBV9 with TRBJ2-7; D is unclear. This CDR3 has 15 residues. Trimming shortened V by 2 bases and J by 1 base, and 13 bases separated the two germline ends. Germline assignment: CDR1 SGDLS and CDR2 YYNGEE. In nucleotides, the CDR3 is TGTGCCAGCAGCGTCGCCGGGCTGCCATCCTACGAGCAGTACTTC. It codes for CASSVAGLPSYEQYF. Full variable domain (remainder filled in from reference TRBV9 and TRBJ2-7): DSGVTQTPKHLITATGQRVTLRCSPRSGDLSVYWYQQSLDQGLQFLIQYYNGEERAKGNILERFSAQQFPDLHSELNLSSLELGDSALYFCASSVAGLPSYEQYFGPGTRLTVT.

This clonotype has ten or more counts. V gene TRBV2 combines with J gene TRBJ2-7; TRBD1 agrees at 8 bases. There are 13 residues in the CDR3. The V and J ends lost 7 bases and 3 bases, in that order; junction bases with no gene match: 5. CDR1 and CDR2 from the germline V gene are SNHLY and FYNNEI. CDR3 loop: CASTGQGNYEQYF. The CDR3 coding sequence is TGTGCCAGCACTGGACAGGGTAACTACGAGCAGTACTTC.

This clonotype appeared many times. This chain uses TRBV11-2 with TRBJ2-3; no clear D. V was clipped by 5 bases and J by 0 bases, with 15 bases between them. Germline-derived CDR1 and CDR2 are SGHAT and FQNNGV. The CDR3 has 16 amino acids. The CDR3 region has the DNA TGTGCCAGCAGCCCCTTCGCGGTTCGGAGCACAGATACGCAGTATTTT. Its translation: CASSPFAVRSTDTQYF.

V and J are TRBV3-1 and TRBJ2-7; TRBD2 is a possible D gene (6 bases). Deletions cut 5 bases from V and 2 bases from J, with 19 bases between. Germline V gives CDR1 LGHDT, CDR2 YNNKEL (reference sequence). The CDR3 loop spans 16 amino acids. The CDR3 DNA reads TGTGCCAGCAGCTTTACATCTGGCGGGGTCCCCTACGAGCAGTACTTC. Protein sequence: CASSFTSGGVPYEQYF.

This clonotype was counted between two and nine times. The chain uses TRBV20-1 and TRBJ2-5, with 10 nucleotides matching TRBD2. V was pared by 3 bases and J by 5 bases, with 9 bases of the junction left unmatched. Germline CDR1 is DFQATT and CDR2 is SNEGSKA (reference sequence). There are 15 residues in the CDR3. DNA of the CDR3: TGCAGTGCTAGGCCTAGCGGGAGAATCGTTGAGACCCAGTACTTC. Translated, it gives CSARPSGRIVETQYF.

This clonotype appeared a few times. CDR3 loop: CASSSRGNSPLHF. In nucleotides, the CDR3 is TGTGCCAGCTCTTCGAGGGGGAACTCACCCCTCCACTTT. This chain links TRBV9 with TRBJ1-6, with D perhaps TRBD1 (6 bases). The CDR3 contains 13 residues. Per germline, CDR1 SGDLS and CDR2 YYNGEE. V lost 7 bases to trimming and J lost 10 bases, with 15 bases between them. Filled out from reference TRBV9 and TRBJ1-6, the complete variable domain reads DSGVTQTPKHLITATGQRVTLRCSPRSGDLSVYWYQQSLDQGLQFLIQYYNGEERAKGNILERFSAQQFPDLHSELNLSSLELGDSALYFCASSSRGNSPLHFGNGTRLTVT.

In this sample, this clonotype turned up many times. The V call is TRBV12-5, the J call TRBJ1-2; TRBD1 is a possible D gene (6 bases). The CDR3 contains 16 residues. Germline assignment: CDR1 LGHNT and CDR2 FRNRAP. Trimming removed 1 base from V and 1 base from J, with 13 bases in between. CDR3 in amino acids: CASGLDWTEVNYGYTF. CDR3 DNA sequence: TGTGCTAGTGGTTTGGACTGGACAGAGGTTAACTATGGCTACACCTTC.

CDR3: CASSLAIGQGKETQYF. The DNA of the CDR3 is TGTGCCAGCAGCTTGGCCATTGGACAGGGGAAAGAGACCCAGTACTTC. The chain has TRBV5-8 and TRBJ2-5; TRBD1 matches at 9 bases. The CDR3 is made up of 16 amino acids. CDR1 is SGHTS and CDR2 is YDEGEE in the germline V gene. Trimming took 0 bases from V and 3 from J; bases not matched to a gene: 6.

This clonotype was recorded many times. The V gene is TRBV5-1, the J gene TRBJ2-7, with TRBD1 matching 9 bases. Trimming cost V 0 bases and J 3 bases; bases outside gene matches: 4. CDR3 size: 15 residues. Germline lookup yields CDR1 SGHRS and CDR2 YFSETQ. The CDR3 coding sequence is TGCGCCAGCAGCTTGGCCGGGACAGGGAACTACGAGCAGTACTTC. As protein: CASSLAGTGNYEQYF. Drawing the rest from reference TRBV5-1 and TRBJ2-7, the complete variable domain is KAGVTQTPRYLIKTRGQQVTLSCSPISGHRSVSWYQQTPGQGLQFLFEYFSETQRNKGNFPGRFSGRQFSNSRSEMNVSTLELGDSALYLCASSLAGTGNYEQYFGPGTRLTVT.

This clonotype was seen only a few times. The chain employs TRBV6-2 or TRBV6-3 and TRBJ2-2; unclear D gene. Germline CDR1 MNHEY, CDR2 SVGEGT. V lost 2 bases to trimming and J lost 5 bases, with 6 bases between them. This CDR3 has 13 amino acids. The CDR3 protein is CASSYRETGELFF. The CDR3, as DNA: TGTGCCAGCAGTTACCGAGAAACCGGGGAGCTGTTTTTT.

This clonotype was counted between two and nine times. This chain joins TRBV2 and TRBJ1-5, with 8 bases fitting TRBD1. The ends lost 8 bases at V and 3 bases at J; junction bases unmatched: 6. CDR1 and CDR2 from the germline V gene are SNHLY and FYNNEI. This CDR3 has 14 amino acids. For the CDR3, the DNA is TGTGCCAGCGGGACAGGAGGCCCCAATCAGCCCCAGCATTTT. Its protein product is CASGTGGPNQPQHF.

This clonotype was seen a few times. This rearrangement joins TRBV19 to TRBJ1-1; D perhaps matches TRBD1 (5 bases). Deletions cut 3 bases from V and 2 bases from J, with 10 bases between. This CDR3 is built from 14 residues. The V gene's germline CDR1 is LNHDA and CDR2 SQIVND (reference sequence). CDR3: CASSISRVNTEAFF. DNA of the CDR3: TGTGCCAGTAGTATCTCCAGGGTCAACACTGAAGCTTTCTTT.

This clonotype was seen a few times. The V and J genes are TRBV7-9 and TRBJ1-3, with a weak D call TRBD1 (6 bases). Germline CDR1 SEHNR, CDR2 FQNEAQ (reference sequence). The CDR3 consists of 18 residues. Trimming left V 5 bases short and J 2 bases short, with 22 bases between. The CDR3 sequence is CASSPSPRQVLAGNTIYF. The CDR3 region has the DNA TGTGCCAGCAGCCCATCGCCTCGACAGGTTCTTGCTGGAAACACCATATATTTT. Full variable domain (remainder filled in from reference TRBV7-9 and TRBJ1-3): DTGVSQNPRHKITKRGQNVTFRCDPISEHNRLYWYRQTLGQGPEFLTYFQNEAQLEKSRLLSDRFSAERPKGSFSTLEIQRTEQGDSAMYLCASSPSPRQVLAGNTIYFGEGSWLTVV.